This T cell receptor (beta chain) was captured by sequencing in a study of shared clonotypes between healthy human individuals. Assay used: immunoSEQ multiplex PCR; TCRdb lists only in-frame clones, some missing. This sample has about 2 million clones, with less than 95% found just once. It was CD45RO-negative cells, positively selected for CCR7, that made up naive CD8 cells, with terminally differentiated effector memory CD45RA+ cells excluded. This clone was seen more than once but under ten times. In the same sample, other DNA sequences code for this CDR3. Germline V CDR1 and CDR2: SGHVS, FNYEAQ. The CDR3 extends over 14 amino acids. The V gene lost 5 bases and the J gene lost 3 bases, with 13 bases spanning the gap.

This receptor was obtained from a man younger than 35 in good health. Sequencing used naive CD8+ T cells sorted from blood. The chain recombines TRBV7-6 with TRBJ1-1; tentative D call: TRBD1 (5 bases). The CDR3 DNA reads TGTGCCAGCAGCGACAGTGGAGCGGACACTGAAGCTTTCTTT. Amino acid sequence: CASSDSGADTEAFF.